A single sample gave rise to the 22 T cell receptor beta chains below, sequenced in a study of shared clonotypes between healthy human individuals. Cells designated naive CD8 were CD45RO-negative and were positively selected for CCR7, with terminally differentiated effector memory CD45RA+ cells excluded. TCRdb's copy holds only in-frame clones and misses some; the assay was immunoSEQ multiplex PCR. The repertoire consists of 550,000 to 600,000 clones, with roughly 98% occurring once and the leading ten covering around 0.3%. Sequencing was done on a sample of naive CD8+ T cells sorted from blood. The receptors here all came from a man aged 25 to 40 in good health.

The CDR3 DNA sequence: TGTGCCAGCAGCTTTAGCGGGACTAGCTCCTACGAGCAGTACTTC. It yields the protein CASSFSGTSSYEQYF. The chain employs TRBV5-4 and TRBJ2-7; 8 nucleotides line up with TRBD2. Germline V lookup: CDR1 SGHNT, CDR2 YYREEE (reference sequence). This CDR3 region has 15 residues. The junction had 4 bases not matched to a gene; V was cut back by 2 bases and J by 0 bases.

The V and J genes are TRBV5-1 and TRBJ1-4; D remains unclear. The CDR3 extends over 15 amino acids. The germline gives CDR1 SGHRS, CDR2 YFSETQ. V shed 4 bases and J shed 0 bases, with 10 bases lying between them. The CDR3 loop is CASSPTDATNEKLFF. The CDR3 DNA reads TGCGCCAGCAGCCCTACAGACGCAACTAATGAAAAACTGTTTTTT.

The chain recombines TRBV6-4 with TRBJ1-1; D not certain. This CDR3 has 14 residues. The V and J ends lost 7 bases and 2 bases respectively, with 14 bases between them. CDR1 is MRHNA, CDR2 SNTAGT, per germline. CDR3 DNA: TGTGCCAGCAAAGGCTCCCCCGATAACACTGAAGCTTTCTTT. Residues: CASKGSPDNTEAFF.

The gene calls are TRBV11-2 and TRBJ2-7; D not certain. The V gene's germline CDR1 is SGHAT and CDR2 FQNNGV. The CDR3 spans 15 residues. The V end was cut by 1 base, the J end by 7 bases, with 17 bases between. CDR3 sequence (DNA): TGTGCCAGCAGCTTAGGCCGGACGGCCTTCTTTGAGCAGTACTTC. It is translated as CASSLGRTAFFEQYF.

This chain joins TRBV6-5 and TRBJ1-2; D unresolved. Germline CDR1 is MNHEY and CDR2 is SVGAGI. Trimming removed 2 bases from V and 3 bases from J, with 13 bases in between. The CDR3 runs 15 residues. DNA of the CDR3: TGTGCCAGCAGTTACGACGTCTTCCATTACTATGGCTACACCTTC. This gives the protein CASSYDVFHYYGYTF.

This chain links TRBV9 with TRBJ2-7; 14 bases line up with TRBD2. The junction had 2 bases not matched to a gene; V was cut back by 0 bases and J by 3 bases. Per germline, CDR1 SGDLS and CDR2 YYNGEE. The CDR3 consists of 16 residues. CDR3: CASSVVGTSGSYEQYF. The CDR3 DNA reads as TGTGCCAGCAGCGTAGTCGGGACTAGCGGGAGCTACGAGCAGTACTTC.

This chain uses TRBV10-3 with TRBJ1-2; D gene unclear. The CDR3 sequence is 14 residues long. The V end was cut by 3 bases, the J end by 2 bases, with 10 bases between. Per germline, CDR1 ENHRY and CDR2 SYGVKD. CDR3 coding DNA: TGTGCCATCAGTGAAGGGCAGGTCAACTATGGCTACACCTTC. It yields the protein CAISEGQVNYGYTF.

This clone has a count of ten or more. At one end the junction does not follow the germline gene, possibly because of a read error. V gene TRBV15 combines with J gene TRBJ1-2; 7 bases are shared with TRBD1. CDR3 length: 12 residues. Germline V gene data show CDR1 as LNHNV and CDR2 as YYDKDF (reference sequence). CDR3 loop: CATSRDGTECQF. The CDR3 nucleotides read TGTGCCACCAGCAGAGACGGGACAGAATGCCAGTTC.

The chain is built from TRBV2 and TRBJ2-7; 7 bases line up with TRBD1. The CDR3 extends over 13 amino acids. Germline V gives CDR1 SNHLY, CDR2 FYNNEI. Trimming cost V 1 base and J 4 bases; bases outside gene matches: 1. For the CDR3, the DNA is TGTGCCAGCAGTGAAGGGACAGGATACGAGCAGTACTTC. Translation gives CASSEGTGYEQYF.

With regard to this clone: This specimen includes other DNA sequences encoding the same CDR3. V and J are TRBV9 and TRBJ2-2, with unresolved D. The CDR3 totals 12 residues. From germline, CDR1 is SGDLS and CDR2 YYNGEE. Between the trimmed V and J ends, which lost 0 bases and 8 bases, there was a span of 5 bases. The CDR3: CASSVGGGELFF. CDR3 sequence (DNA): TGTGCCAGCAGCGTAGGTGGGGGGGAGCTGTTTTTT.

The rearrangement joins TRBV28 to TRBJ2-7; 8 bases align to TRBD1. CDR3 size: 14 residues. The V and J ends lost 5 bases and 2 bases, in that order; junction bases with no gene match: 5. The germline V gene encodes CDR1 MDHEN and CDR2 SYDVKM. CDR3 nucleotide sequence: TGTGCCAGCAGTCTGGGCAGGGGGCCCTACGAGCAGTACTTC. It is translated as CASSLGRGPYEQYF.

V and J are TRBV5-5 and TRBJ2-7; D uncertain. Germline lookup yields CDR1 SGHKS and CDR2 YYEKEE (reference sequence). CDR3 length equals 15 residues. V was clipped by 0 bases and J by 1 base, with 11 bases between them. CDR3 sequence reads: CASSLDGSRSYEQYF. In DNA, the CDR3 is TGTGCCAGCAGCTTGGATGGGTCCAGGTCCTACGAGCAGTACTTC.

The chain joins TRBV28 to TRBJ2-3; unclear D gene. Germline assignment: CDR1 MDHEN and CDR2 SYDVKM. The CDR3 covers 12 residues. Between the trimmed V and J ends, which lost 3 bases and 6 bases, there was a span of 7 bases. CDR3 amino acids: CASSLGLDTQYF. CDR3 DNA sequence: TGTGCCAGCAGTTTGGGGTTGGATACGCAGTATTTT. The complete variable domain, with remaining parts taken from reference TRBV28 and TRBJ2-3, reads DVKVTQSSRYLVKRTGEKVFLECVQDMDHENMFWYRQDPGLGLRLIYFSYDVKMKEKGDIPEGYSVSREKKERFSLILESASTNQTSMYLCASSLGLDTQYFGPGTRLTVL.

The J gene is TRBJ2-7, the V gene TRBV30; the D gene is possibly TRBD2 (5 bases). There are 15 residues in the CDR3. Germline assignment: CDR1 GTSNPN and CDR2 SVGIG (reference sequence). V dropped 0 bases and J dropped 4 bases, with 16 bases sitting between them. The CDR3 region is CAWSVPSEGYYEQYF. The CDR3 DNA reads as TGTGCCTGGAGTGTACCAAGCGAGGGATATTACGAGCAGTACTTC.

This clone occurred once. V gene TRBV4-1 combines with J gene TRBJ1-1; D call uncertain. Trimming removed 4 bases from V and 1 base from J, with 10 bases in between. Looked up from germline, CDR1 is MGHRA and CDR2 is YSYEKL. This CDR3 spans 14 amino acids. In DNA form, the CDR3 reads TGCGCCAGCAGCCCTACACAAACGAACACTGAAGCTTTCTTT. Its protein is CASSPTQTNTEAFF.

This clone has just one count. The V call is TRBV27, the J call TRBJ1-3; perhaps TRBD1 as D (5 bases). Germline loops: CDR1 MNHEY, CDR2 SMNVEV (reference sequence). Deletions cut 4 bases from V and 0 bases from J, with 10 bases between. CDR3 size: 15 residues. The CDR3 sequence is CASSSDGTSGNTIYF. For the CDR3, the DNA is TGTGCCAGCAGTTCCGACGGGACCTCTGGAAACACCATATATTTT.

J is TRBJ2-7 and V is TRBV4-2; D unclear. Germline CDR1 LGHNA, CDR2 YNFKEQ. This CDR3 has 11 residues. The germline V and J ends were trimmed by 0 bases and 6 bases, with 3 bases remaining between them. In nucleotides, the CDR3 is TGTGCCAGCAGCCAAGACGGCGAGCAGTACTTC. Its protein is CASSQDGEQYF.

CDR3 nucleotide sequence: TGTGCCAGCAGCGCACAGGGGGCGGGCGACGAGCAGTACTTC. Its protein is CASSAQGAGDEQYF. V gene TRBV9 combines with J gene TRBJ2-7; 9 bases agree with TRBD1. The CDR3 extends over 14 amino acids. Per germline, CDR1 SGDLS and CDR2 YYNGEE. V was clipped by 3 bases and J by 5 bases; unmatched bases: 6.

The chain recombines TRBV21-1 with TRBJ2-7; TRBD2, as called in the table, went unchecked against the DNA. TRBV21-1 is a pseudogene segment. CDR3 length: 12 residues. The CDR3 region is CASGASDYEQYF. In nucleotides, the CDR3 is TGTGCCAGCGGCGCCAGCGACTACGAGCAGTACTTC.

This chain joins TRBV27 and TRBJ2-3, with 7 bases aligning to TRBD2. CDR3 length: 16 amino acids. Germline V lookup: CDR1 MNHEY, CDR2 SMNVEV (reference sequence). Trimming removed 5 bases from V and 4 bases from J; junction bases left unmatched: 12. The CDR3 is CASSPSAGEYSDTQYF. For the CDR3, the DNA is TGTGCCAGCAGTCCTTCCGCGGGAGAGTATTCAGATACGCAGTATTTT.

Regarding this clone: Within the sample, other DNA sequences also encode this same CDR3. The chain combines TRBV5-1 with TRBJ2-1, with D unresolved. Germline CDR1 and CDR2: SGHRS and YFSETQ. The CDR3 has 13 residues. V lost 4 bases to trimming and J lost 0 bases, with 5 bases between them. In nucleotides, the CDR3 is TGCGCCAGCAGCGGAAGCTCCTACAATGAGCAGTTCTTC. This sequence encodes CASSGSSYNEQFF.

The chain carries TRBV29-1 and TRBJ2-1, with D possibly being TRBD1 or TRBD2 (5 bases each). Trimming shortened V by 6 bases and J by 4 bases, and 16 bases separated the two germline ends. The germline V gene has CDR1 SQVTM and CDR2 ANQGSEA. This CDR3 is 14 amino acids long. CDR3: CSVERQGEYNEQFF. The CDR3 coding sequence is TGCAGCGTAGAGCGGCAAGGGGAGTACAATGAGCAGTTCTTC.